The rows below give T cell receptor beta chains drawn from one sample of a study of blood T cell repertoires in COVID-19. The table came from immunoSEQ multiplex PCR; TCRdb's copy has only in-frame clones and leaves some out. The repertoire includes some 100,000 clones, 89% of them detected once, and 5% to 6.5% sits in the top ten. Sequenced material: peripheral blood. The receptor source for this set is a woman at least 80 years old with active COVID-19. Both conserved end residues are part of each CDR3. Fields, in order: V gene, D gene, J gene, clone size, CDR3 DNA, CDR3 protein. The D gene is left open where the match is weak. Clone size is given for some rows only: seen once, a few or many times, or a class if the clone is expanded.

V gene: TRBV5-4; D gene: TRBD1; J gene: TRBJ1-6; clone size: -; CDR3 DNA: TGTGCCAGCAGCTTGGGACAGGGGGCGCAAAATTCACCCCTCCACTTT; CDR3 protein: CASSLGQGAQNSPLHF
V gene: TRBV9; D gene: -; J gene: TRBJ2-5; clone size: -; CDR3 DNA: TGTGCCAGCAGCGGGCGGGGGGACAGGGTTCAGACCCAGTACTTC; CDR3 protein: CASSGRGDRVQTQYF
V gene: TRBV7-9; D gene: TRBD1; J gene: TRBJ1-5; clone size: -; CDR3 DNA: TGTGCCAGCACCCTGGACAGGGGAGGCCCCCAGCATTTT; CDR3 protein: CASTLDRGGPQHF
V gene: TRBV11-2; D gene: -; J gene: TRBJ2-7; clone size: -; CDR3 DNA: TGTGCCAGCAGCATAACAGGGTATGGCGAGCAGTACTTC; CDR3 protein: CASSITGYGEQYF
V gene: TRBV25-1; D gene: -; J gene: TRBJ1-5; clone size: -; CDR3 DNA: TGTGCCAGCAGTGAATCAGGGAACCATCAGCCCCAGCATTTT; CDR3 protein: CASSESGNHQPQHF
V gene: TRBV7-6; D gene: -; J gene: TRBJ2-1; clone size: -; CDR3 DNA: TGTGCCAGCAGCCCTCAATGGGGATCGGCGGGATACAATGAGCAGTTCTTC; CDR3 protein: CASSPQWGSAGYNEQFF
V gene: TRBV7-9; D gene: TRBD2; J gene: TRBJ2-1; clone size: -; CDR3 DNA: TGTGCCAGCAGCCTAGCGGGAGGGCCGGGCAATGAGCAGTTCTTC; CDR3 protein: CASSLAGGPGNEQFF
V gene: TRBV11-2; D gene: -; J gene: TRBJ2-2; clone size: -; CDR3 DNA: TGTGCCAGCAGCTCCCCCGCCCGGACCGGGGAGCTGTTTTTT; CDR3 protein: CASSSPARTGELFF
V gene: TRBV7-2; D gene: TRBD2; J gene: TRBJ2-3; clone size: -; CDR3 DNA: TGTGCCAGCAGCTCGGGACTAGCGGGAGGATCCACAGATACGCAGTATTTT; CDR3 protein: CASSSGLAGGSTDTQYF
V gene: TRBV4-3; D gene: TRBD1; J gene: TRBJ2-7; clone size: few; CDR3 DNA: TGCGCCAGCAGCCGGGACAGTTCCTACGAGCAGTACTTC; CDR3 protein: CASSRDSSYEQYF
V gene: TRBV4-2; D gene: -; J gene: TRBJ2-5; clone size: -; CDR3 DNA: TGTGCCAGCAGCCGGCGGGAGACCCAGTACTTC; CDR3 protein: CASSRRETQYF
V gene: TRBV7-2; D gene: TRBD1; J gene: TRBJ2-3; clone size: -; CDR3 DNA: TGTGCCAGCAGCTTAGCCCCACGGGCAGGGGGATTTACAGATACGCAGTATTTT; CDR3 protein: CASSLAPRAGGFTDTQYF
V gene: TRBV13; D gene: -; J gene: TRBJ1-1; clone size: -; CDR3 DNA: TGTGCCAGCAGCGTATCGAGAACTGAAGCTTTCTTT; CDR3 protein: CASSVSRTEAFF
V gene: TRBV28; D gene: TRBD2; J gene: TRBJ2-3; clone size: -; CDR3 DNA: TGTGCCAGCAGTCTCGCGGGCGGGAGGGGAGATACGCAGTATTTT; CDR3 protein: CASSLAGGRGDTQYF
V gene: TRBV10-3; D gene: TRBD1; J gene: TRBJ2-2; clone size: -; CDR3 DNA: TGTGCCATCAGTGAGTCGAGACACAGGGGCACCGGGGAGCTGTTTTTT; CDR3 protein: CAISESRHRGTGELFF
V gene: TRBV7-2; D gene: -; J gene: TRBJ2-7; clone size: -; CDR3 DNA: TGTGCCAGCAGCTTAAGGCTAGATGCAGACTACGAGCAGTACTTC; CDR3 protein: CASSLRLDADYEQYF
V gene: TRBV6-5; D gene: TRBD2; J gene: TRBJ2-1; clone size: -; CDR3 DNA: TGTGCCAGCAGTTACTCTACTGCGGGAGGGGACGATGAGCAGTTCTTC; CDR3 protein: CASSYSTAGGDDEQFF
V gene: TRBV27; D gene: TRBD1; J gene: TRBJ1-2; clone size: -; CDR3 DNA: TGTGCCAGCAGTTCGCCTCACAGGGGTTGGGGCTACACCTTC; CDR3 protein: CASSSPHRGWGYTF
V gene: TRBV19; D gene: -; J gene: TRBJ1-5; clone size: -; CDR3 DNA: TGTGCCAGTAAGGGAGATAGCAATCAGCCCCAGCATTTT; CDR3 protein: CASKGDSNQPQHF
V gene: TRBV5-1; D gene: TRBD2; J gene: TRBJ2-5; clone size: -; CDR3 DNA: TGCGCCAGCAGCCTCGGAGCGGGATCCCCGACCCAGTACTTC; CDR3 protein: CASSLGAGSPTQYF
V gene: TRBV3-1/TRBV3-2; D gene: -; J gene: TRBJ2-1; clone size: -; CDR3 DNA: TGTGCCAGCAGCCCCGGGACAACCAATGAGCAGTTCTTC; CDR3 protein: CASSPGTTNEQFF
V gene: TRBV20-1; D gene: TRBD2; J gene: TRBJ2-1; clone size: -; CDR3 DNA: TGCAGTGCTAGTCGACCGGGACTATCTCGAGGTGAGCAGTTCTTC; CDR3 protein: CSASRPGLSRGEQFF
V gene: TRBV28; D gene: -; J gene: TRBJ1-1; clone size: -; CDR3 DNA: TGTGCCAGCAGCGGGGTCAGAAGTGGATCTGAAGCTTTCTTT; CDR3 protein: CASSGVRSGSEAFF
V gene: TRBV28; D gene: -; J gene: TRBJ2-1; clone size: few; CDR3 DNA: TGTGCCAGCAGTCGGGGCGGGATCAGGGCCTACAATGAGCAGTTCTTC; CDR3 protein: CASSRGGIRAYNEQFF
V gene: TRBV11-1; D gene: TRBD1; J gene: TRBJ2-7; clone size: -; CDR3 DNA: TGTGCCAGCAGCAACCGGGACAGGACCTACGAGCAGTACTTC; CDR3 protein: CASSNRDRTYEQYF
V gene: TRBV5-4; D gene: -; J gene: TRBJ2-2; clone size: -; CDR3 DNA: TGTGCCAGCAGCTTGCCGGGGGACGCCCGCGGCGGGGAGCTGTTTTTT; CDR3 protein: CASSLPGDARGGELFF
V gene: TRBV11-3; D gene: TRBD1; J gene: TRBJ2-2; clone size: -; CDR3 DNA: TGTGCCAGCAGCCGGGACAGCCGGGAGCTGTTTTTT; CDR3 protein: CASSRDSRELFF
V gene: TRBV2; D gene: -; J gene: TRBJ1-1; clone size: -; CDR3 DNA: TGTGCCAGCAGTGAAACAAACACTGAAGCTTTCTTT; CDR3 protein: CASSETNTEAFF
V gene: TRBV5-1; D gene: TRBD1; J gene: TRBJ1-1; clone size: -; CDR3 DNA: TGCGCCAGCAGCTTAACACAGGGGACTGAAGCTTTCTTT; CDR3 protein: CASSLTQGTEAFF
V gene: TRBV27; D gene: TRBD1; J gene: TRBJ1-3; clone size: once; CDR3 DNA: TGTGCCAGCCGGACAGGACCCTCTGGAAACACCATATATTTT; CDR3 protein: CASRTGPSGNTIYF
V gene: TRBV5-4; D gene: TRBD2; J gene: TRBJ2-2; clone size: -; CDR3 DNA: TGTGCCAGCAGCTCCCCGGGACTAGCGGGAGCAGCCGGGGAGCTGTTTTTT; CDR3 protein: CASSSPGLAGAAGELFF
V gene: TRBV19; D gene: -; J gene: TRBJ1-3; clone size: -; CDR3 DNA: TGTGCCAGTAGACCACAGGGCTCTGGAAACACCATATATTTT; CDR3 protein: CASRPQGSGNTIYF
V gene: TRBV6-2/TRBV6-3; D gene: -; J gene: TRBJ1-6; clone size: few; CDR3 DNA: TGTGCCAGCAGTTTGGGGGCGATCCTCCACTTT; CDR3 protein: CASSLGAILHF
V gene: TRBV9; D gene: TRBD1; J gene: TRBJ1-2; clone size: -; CDR3 DNA: TGTGCCAGCAGCTCTCAGGGGGCTGATGGCTACACCTTC; CDR3 protein: CASSSQGADGYTF
V gene: TRBV6-5; D gene: TRBD2; J gene: TRBJ2-3; clone size: few; CDR3 DNA: TGTGCCAGCAGACCCGGGACTAGCGCTACGCAGTATTTT; CDR3 protein: CASRPGTSATQYF
V gene: TRBV5-4; D gene: -; J gene: TRBJ2-1; clone size: -; CDR3 DNA: TGTGCCAGCAGCTTGGGGGTGGGAGTTCCGGACAATGAGCAGTTCTTC; CDR3 protein: CASSLGVGVPDNEQFF
V gene: TRBV6-2/TRBV6-3; D gene: TRBD2; J gene: TRBJ2-2; clone size: -; CDR3 DNA: TGTGCCAGCAGTCTACTAGCGGGACCGCACGGGGAGCTGTTTTTT; CDR3 protein: CASSLLAGPHGELFF
V gene: TRBV2; D gene: TRBD2; J gene: TRBJ2-7; clone size: -; CDR3 DNA: TGTGCCAGCAGTGAATTGCTAGCGGGAGATGAGCAGTACTTC; CDR3 protein: CASSELLAGDEQYF
V gene: TRBV4-2; D gene: -; J gene: TRBJ2-2; clone size: -; CDR3 DNA: TGTGCCAGCAGCTACGTCCGGGGGTCGACCGGGGAGCTGTTTTTT; CDR3 protein: CASSYVRGSTGELFF
V gene: TRBV10-3; D gene: -; J gene: TRBJ2-3; clone size: once; CDR3 DNA: TGTGCCATCAGTGACCTTGACATAACAGATACGCAGTATTTT; CDR3 protein: CAISDLDITDTQYF
V gene: TRBV19; D gene: -; J gene: TRBJ1-3; clone size: -; CDR3 DNA: TGTGCCAGTACCCCGACAGGATTCTCTGGAAACACCATATATTTT; CDR3 protein: CASTPTGFSGNTIYF
V gene: TRBV29-1; D gene: -; J gene: TRBJ1-1; clone size: -; CDR3 DNA: TGCAGCGTTGAGGAGAAGTTGAACACTGAAGCTTTCTTT; CDR3 protein: CSVEEKLNTEAFF
V gene: TRBV6-2/TRBV6-3; D gene: -; J gene: TRBJ2-2; clone size: -; CDR3 DNA: TGTGCCAGCAGTTACCCGGTTCCTAGGCCCGGGGAGCTGTTTTTT; CDR3 protein: CASSYPVPRPGELFF
V gene: TRBV7-3; D gene: TRBD1; J gene: TRBJ2-3; clone size: -; CDR3 DNA: TGTGCCAGCAGCCCCACCGACAGGGTTGGCGCAGATACGCAGTATTTT; CDR3 protein: CASSPTDRVGADTQYF
V gene: TRBV19; D gene: -; J gene: TRBJ2-7; clone size: -; CDR3 DNA: TGTGCCAGCAGGGGCAGGAGCGAGCAGTACTTC; CDR3 protein: CASRGRSEQYF
V gene: TRBV7-2; D gene: TRBD2; J gene: TRBJ2-1; clone size: few; CDR3 DNA: TGTGCCAGCAGCCAAGCGGCGGGGCCTCTAGCGGGAGGGCAACAGTTCTTC; CDR3 protein: CASSQAAGPLAGGQQFF
V gene: TRBV15; D gene: -; J gene: TRBJ2-7; clone size: -; CDR3 DNA: TGTGCCACCAGCAGAGATCTACAGGTCTCCTACGAGCAGTACTTC; CDR3 protein: CATSRDLQVSYEQYF
V gene: TRBV5-4; D gene: TRBD1; J gene: TRBJ2-1; clone size: -; CDR3 DNA: TGTGCCAGCAGCTTCGGGGCAGGGGGCTACAATGAGCAGTTCTTC; CDR3 protein: CASSFGAGGYNEQFF
V gene: TRBV5-1; D gene: TRBD2; J gene: TRBJ2-3; clone size: -; CDR3 DNA: TGCGCCAGCAGCCCTCTAGCGGGAGCAGATACGCAGTATTTT; CDR3 protein: CASSPLAGADTQYF
V gene: TRBV7-3; D gene: TRBD1; J gene: TRBJ2-7; clone size: few; CDR3 DNA: TGTGCCAGCAGCCCAGGACAGGTATACGAGCAGTACTTC; CDR3 protein: CASSPGQVYEQYF
V gene: TRBV27; D gene: TRBD1; J gene: TRBJ2-1; clone size: -; CDR3 DNA: TGTGCCAGCAGCTCCCTTCGGACAGGCTCCTACAATGAGCAGTTCTTC; CDR3 protein: CASSSLRTGSYNEQFF
V gene: TRBV7-2; D gene: TRBD1; J gene: TRBJ1-3; clone size: -; CDR3 DNA: TGTGCCAGCAGCGCCCCGGGACAGGGTGGTCGGAGAAACACCATATATTTT; CDR3 protein: CASSAPGQGGRRNTIYF
V gene: TRBV7-8; D gene: -; J gene: TRBJ1-2; clone size: once; CDR3 DNA: TGTGCCAGCAGCTCCTCTATCAGGGGCCGCAGAATAGCCTATGGCTACACCTTC; CDR3 protein: CASSSSIRGRRIAYGYTF